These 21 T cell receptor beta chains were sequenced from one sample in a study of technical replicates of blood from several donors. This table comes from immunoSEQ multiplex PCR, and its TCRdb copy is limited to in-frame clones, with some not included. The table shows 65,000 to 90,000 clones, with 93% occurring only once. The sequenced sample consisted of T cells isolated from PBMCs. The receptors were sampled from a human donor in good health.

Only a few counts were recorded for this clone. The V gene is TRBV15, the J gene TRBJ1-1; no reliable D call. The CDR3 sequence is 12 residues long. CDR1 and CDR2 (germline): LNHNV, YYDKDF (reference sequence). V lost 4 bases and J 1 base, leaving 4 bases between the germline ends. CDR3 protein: CATSTQNTEAFF. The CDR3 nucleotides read TGTGCCACCAGCACCCAGAACACTGAAGCTTTCTTT.

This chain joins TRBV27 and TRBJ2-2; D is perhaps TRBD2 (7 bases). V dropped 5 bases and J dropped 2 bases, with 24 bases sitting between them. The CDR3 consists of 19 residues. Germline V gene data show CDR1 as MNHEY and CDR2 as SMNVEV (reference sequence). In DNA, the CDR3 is TGTGCCAGCAGTATAAACATCGGGGGGCTAGCGCTCAACACCGGGGAGCTGTTTTTT. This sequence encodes CASSINIGGLALNTGELFF.

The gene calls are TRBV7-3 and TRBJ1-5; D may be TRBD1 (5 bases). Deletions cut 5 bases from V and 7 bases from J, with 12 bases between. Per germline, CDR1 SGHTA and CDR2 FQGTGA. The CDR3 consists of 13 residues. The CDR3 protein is CASSVFQGQPQHF. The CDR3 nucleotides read TGTGCCAGCAGCGTTTTTCAGGGCCAGCCCCAGCATTTT.

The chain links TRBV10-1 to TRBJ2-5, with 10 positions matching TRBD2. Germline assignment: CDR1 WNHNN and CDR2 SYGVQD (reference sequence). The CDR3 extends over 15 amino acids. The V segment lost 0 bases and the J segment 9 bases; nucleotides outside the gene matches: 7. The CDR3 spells CASSESRLAGAPQYF. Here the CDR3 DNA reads TGCGCCAGCAGTGAGTCTAGGCTAGCGGGGGCCCCCCAGTACTTC.

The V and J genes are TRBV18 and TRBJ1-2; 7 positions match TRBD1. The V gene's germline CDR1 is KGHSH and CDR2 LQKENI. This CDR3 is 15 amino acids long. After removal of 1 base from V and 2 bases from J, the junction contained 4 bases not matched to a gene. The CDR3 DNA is TGTGCCAGCTCACCACTCAAGGGGGCAAACTATGGCTACACCTTC. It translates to CASSPLKGANYGYTF.

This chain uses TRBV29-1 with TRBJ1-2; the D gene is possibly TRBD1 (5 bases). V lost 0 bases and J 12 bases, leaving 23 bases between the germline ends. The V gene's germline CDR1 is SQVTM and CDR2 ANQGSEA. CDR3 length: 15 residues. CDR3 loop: CSVEEGAQGAGKHTF. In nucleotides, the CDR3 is TGCAGCGTTGAAGAAGGGGCACAAGGGGCCGGAAAACACACCTTC.

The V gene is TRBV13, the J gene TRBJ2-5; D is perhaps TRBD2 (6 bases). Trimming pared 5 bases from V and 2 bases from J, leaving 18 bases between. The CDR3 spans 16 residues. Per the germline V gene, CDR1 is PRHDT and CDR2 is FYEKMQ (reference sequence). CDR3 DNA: TGTGCCAGCAGCACCAGGGCTGGTCGGGGGCAAGAGACCCAGTACTTC. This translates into CASSTRAGRGQETQYF.

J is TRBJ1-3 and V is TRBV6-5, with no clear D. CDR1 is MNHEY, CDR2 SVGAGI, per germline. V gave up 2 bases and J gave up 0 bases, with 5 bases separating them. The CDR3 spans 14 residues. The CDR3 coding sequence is TGTGCCAGCAGTTACCGGTCCTCTGGAAACACCATATATTTT. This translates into CASSYRSSGNTIYF.

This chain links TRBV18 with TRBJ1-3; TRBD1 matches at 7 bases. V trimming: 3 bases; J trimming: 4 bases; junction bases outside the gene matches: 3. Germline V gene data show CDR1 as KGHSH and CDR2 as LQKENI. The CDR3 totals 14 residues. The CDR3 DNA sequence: TGTGCCAGCTCACCGACAGGGCTCGGAAACACCATATATTTT. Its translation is CASSPTGLGNTIYF.

The CDR3 bases are TGTGCCAGCAGCGCTCTGCTGGGGAGGAACAATGAGCAGTTCTTC. Its translation is CASSALLGRNNEQFF. The chain recombines TRBV9 with TRBJ2-1, with D perhaps matching TRBD2 (6 bases). This CDR3 is built from 15 residues. With 3 bases removed from V and 5 bases from J, the gap between germline ends came to 15 bases. Germline lookup yields CDR1 SGDLS and CDR2 YYNGEE. Full variable domain (rest looked up from reference TRBV9 and TRBJ2-1): DSGVTQTPKHLITATGQRVTLRCSPRSGDLSVYWYQQSLDQGLQFLIQYYNGEERAKGNILERFSAQQFPDLHSELNLSSLELGDSALYFCASSALLGRNNEQFFGPGTRLTVL.

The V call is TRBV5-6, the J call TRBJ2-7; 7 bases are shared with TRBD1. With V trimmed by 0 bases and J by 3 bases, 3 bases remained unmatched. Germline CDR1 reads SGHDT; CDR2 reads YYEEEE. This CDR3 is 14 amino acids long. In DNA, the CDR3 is TGTGCCAGCAGCTTGGGACAGGGATTCTACGAGCAGTACTTC. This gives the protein CASSLGQGFYEQYF.

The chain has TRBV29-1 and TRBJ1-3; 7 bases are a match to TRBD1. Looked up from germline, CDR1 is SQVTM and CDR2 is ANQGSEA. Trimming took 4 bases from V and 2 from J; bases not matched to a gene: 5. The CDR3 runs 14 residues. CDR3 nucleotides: TGCAGCGTTGGGCAGGGGGAGCCTGGAAACACCATATATTTT. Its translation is CSVGQGEPGNTIYF.

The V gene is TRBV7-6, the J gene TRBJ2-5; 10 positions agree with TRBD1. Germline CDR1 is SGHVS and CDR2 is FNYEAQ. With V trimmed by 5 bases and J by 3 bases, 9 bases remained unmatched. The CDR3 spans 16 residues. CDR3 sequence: CASSPYPGTGEETQYF. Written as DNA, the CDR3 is TGTGCCAGCAGCCCTTACCCCGGGACAGGGGAAGAGACCCAGTACTTC. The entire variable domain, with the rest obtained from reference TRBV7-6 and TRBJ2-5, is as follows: GAGVSQSPRYKVTKRGQDVALRCDPISGHVSLYWYRQALGQGPEFLTYFNYEAQQDKSGLPNDRFSAERPEGSISTLTIQRTEQRDSAMYRCASSPYPGTGEETQYFGPGTRLLVL.

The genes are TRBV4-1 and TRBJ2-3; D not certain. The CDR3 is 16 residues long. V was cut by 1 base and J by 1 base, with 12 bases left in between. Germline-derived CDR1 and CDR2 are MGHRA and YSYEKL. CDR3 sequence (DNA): TGCGCCAGCAGCCAAGTGGTGGGCTTGGGCACAGATACGCAGTATTTT. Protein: CASSQVVGLGTDTQYF.

The CDR3 loop reads CASSQAGGGGPQHF. The CDR3 bases are TGCGCCAGCAGCCAAGCAGGGGGTGGGGGGCCCCAGCATTTT. V usage is TRBV4-1 and J usage is TRBJ1-5, with 7 bases that match TRBD1. The CDR3 totals 14 residues. CDR1 and CDR2 (germline): MGHRA, YSYEKL. The ends lost 1 base at V and 9 bases at J; junction bases unmatched: 6.

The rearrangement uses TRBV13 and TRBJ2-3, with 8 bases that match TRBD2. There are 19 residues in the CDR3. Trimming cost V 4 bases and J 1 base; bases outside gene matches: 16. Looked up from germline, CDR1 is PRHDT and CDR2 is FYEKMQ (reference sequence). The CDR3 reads CASSSPGTRPEKGTDTQYF. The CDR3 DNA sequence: TGTGCCAGCAGCTCTCCCGGGACTAGGCCGGAGAAGGGCACAGATACGCAGTATTTT.

The CDR3 coding sequence is TGTGCCACCAGCAGAGATAGAGGTGGTCGTACCGGGGAGCTGTTTTTT. Its translation: CATSRDRGGRTGELFF. The genes are TRBV15 and TRBJ2-2; no definite D call. Germline V lookup: CDR1 LNHNV, CDR2 YYDKDF (reference sequence). Trimming cost V 0 bases and J 5 bases, with 13 bases left between them. This CDR3 contains 16 residues.

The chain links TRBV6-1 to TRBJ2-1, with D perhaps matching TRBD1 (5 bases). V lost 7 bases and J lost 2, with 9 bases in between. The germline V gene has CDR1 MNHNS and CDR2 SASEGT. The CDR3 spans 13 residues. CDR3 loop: CASIDRAYNEQFF. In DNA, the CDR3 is TGTGCCAGCATCGACAGAGCCTACAATGAGCAGTTCTTC.

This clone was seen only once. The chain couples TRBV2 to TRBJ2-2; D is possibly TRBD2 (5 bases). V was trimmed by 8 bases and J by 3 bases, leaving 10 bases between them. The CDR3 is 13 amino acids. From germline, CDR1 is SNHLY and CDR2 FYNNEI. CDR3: CASAREDTGELFF. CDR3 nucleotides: TGTGCCAGCGCACGGGAAGACACCGGGGAGCTGTTTTTT.

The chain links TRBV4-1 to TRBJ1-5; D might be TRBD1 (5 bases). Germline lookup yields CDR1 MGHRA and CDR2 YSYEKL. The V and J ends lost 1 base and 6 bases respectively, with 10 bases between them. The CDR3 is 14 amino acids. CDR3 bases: TGCGCCAGCAGCCAAGTGGGGGGTGGTCAGCCCCAGCATTTT. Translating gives CASSQVGGGQPQHF.

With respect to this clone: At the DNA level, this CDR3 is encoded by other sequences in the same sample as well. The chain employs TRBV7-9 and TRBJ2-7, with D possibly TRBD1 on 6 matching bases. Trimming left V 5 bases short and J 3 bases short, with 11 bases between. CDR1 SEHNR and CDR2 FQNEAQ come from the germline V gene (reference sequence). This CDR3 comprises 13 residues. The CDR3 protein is CASSPGQLYEQYF. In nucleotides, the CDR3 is TGTGCCAGCAGCCCCGGACAGCTCTACGAGCAGTACTTC.